Each of the 9 T cell receptor beta chains below was sequenced from the same sample in a study of blood T cells in healthy people across ages. Together with a sample-barcoded 5' primer, a J-beta primer mix was included in a second PCR lasting about 6 to 11 cycles. A single record per CDR3 protein comes from TCRdb applying MiXCR to the 5' RACE reads. The repertoire holds around 580,000 distinct CDR3 sequences, with 45% to 55% as singletons. The material sequenced was blood. The receptors originated from an elderly man in good health.

J is TRBJ2-1 and V is TRBV7-2, with D perhaps TRBD1 or TRBD2 (5 bases each). CDR3 length: 16 residues. The V end lost 3 bases, the J end lost 4 bases, and 16 bases lay between the germline ends. Germline assignment: CDR1 SGHTA and CDR2 FQGNSA. CDR3 sequence reads: CASSFRGGGKYNEQFF. Here the CDR3 DNA reads TGTGCCAGCAGCTTTAGGGGTGGGGGAAAATACAATGAGCAGTTCTTC.

The gene calls are TRBV21-1 and TRBJ2-3. TRBV21-1 counts as a pseudogene. The CDR3 runs 12 residues. CDR3 in amino acids: CASSKEEDTQYF. The CDR3 DNA is TGTGCCAGCAGCAAAGAGGAGGATACGCAGTATTTT.

As for this clonotype: This could be a read error, since a much larger clone is one nucleotide away. V is TRBV7-2 and J is TRBJ2-7; no reliable D call. The CDR3 has 15 residues. Germline-derived CDR1 and CDR2 are SGHTA and FQGNSA. The CDR3 reads CASNLVGRSSYEQYF. For the CDR3, the DNA is TGTGCCAGCAACTTAGTTGGCAGGAGCTCCTACGAGCAGTACTTC.

Only a few counts were recorded for this clonotype. J is TRBJ2-7 and V is TRBV20-1, with 10 bases fitting TRBD2. Germline V gene sequence: CDR1 DFQATT, CDR2 SNEGSKA (reference sequence). The CDR3 loop spans 15 amino acids. The V and J ends lost 0 bases and 4 bases, in that order; junction bases with no gene match: 6. CDR3 in DNA: TGCAGTGCTAGAGATGTCAGAGCGGGAGGGTACGAGCAGTACTTC. Protein: CSARDVRAGGYEQYF.

The rearrangement joins TRBV20-1 to TRBJ2-1, with 11 bases matching TRBD2. Germline loops: CDR1 DFQATT, CDR2 SNEGSKA (reference sequence). The CDR3 is 14 amino acids. The V and J ends lost 0 bases and 12 bases, in that order; junction bases with no gene match: 7. The CDR3 bases are TGCAGTGCTAGAGATTCGAGACTAGCGGGACTGCAGTTCTTC. Residues: CSARDSRLAGLQFF.

The rearrangement joins TRBV29-1 to TRBJ2-3; 10 positions match TRBD1. The trim removed 3 bases at V and 0 bases at J, leaving 6 bases unmatched. This CDR3 has 16 residues. CDR1 SQVTM and CDR2 ANQGSEA come from the germline V gene. The CDR3 region is CSVDSGGQGSTDTQYF. The CDR3 DNA reads as TGCAGCGTTGACTCCGGGGGACAGGGGAGCACAGATACGCAGTATTTT.

This clonotype was counted a few times. The chain combines TRBV7-9 with TRBJ2-1; 14 bases fit TRBD2. CDR1 and CDR2 from the germline V gene are SEHNR and FQNEAQ (reference sequence). The CDR3 runs to 20 residues. J was trimmed by 1 base and V by 6 bases; bases with no gene match: 14. The CDR3 DNA is TGTGCCAGCAGGTGGGGACTAGCGGGAGCCCCCAGCGGGTCCTACAATGAGCAGTTCTTC. This translates into CASRWGLAGAPSGSYNEQFF.

The genes are TRBV12-3 or TRBV12-4 and TRBJ2-1; the match to TRBD2 covers 7 bases. The last part of the DNA fits TRBJ2-7 better; the J call may be wrong. This CDR3 is 15 amino acids long. DNA for the CDR3: TGTGCCAGCAGTTTAGGAGCGGGATCATACAATGAGCAGTACTTC. This codes for CASSLGAGSYNEQYF.

As concerns this clonotype: A much larger clone differs by one base, so this may be a read error. CDR3 in DNA: TGCGGTGCTAGCAGGACAGGGAAAAACATTCAGTACTTC. Translated, it gives CGASRTGKNIQYF. The rearrangement uses TRBV20-1 and TRBJ2-7; 8 bases agree with TRBD1. The DNA end is a closer match to TRBJ2-4, so the J assignment may be wrong. The CDR3 totals 13 residues. Germline V gene sequence: CDR1 DFQATT, CDR2 SNEGSKA (reference sequence).